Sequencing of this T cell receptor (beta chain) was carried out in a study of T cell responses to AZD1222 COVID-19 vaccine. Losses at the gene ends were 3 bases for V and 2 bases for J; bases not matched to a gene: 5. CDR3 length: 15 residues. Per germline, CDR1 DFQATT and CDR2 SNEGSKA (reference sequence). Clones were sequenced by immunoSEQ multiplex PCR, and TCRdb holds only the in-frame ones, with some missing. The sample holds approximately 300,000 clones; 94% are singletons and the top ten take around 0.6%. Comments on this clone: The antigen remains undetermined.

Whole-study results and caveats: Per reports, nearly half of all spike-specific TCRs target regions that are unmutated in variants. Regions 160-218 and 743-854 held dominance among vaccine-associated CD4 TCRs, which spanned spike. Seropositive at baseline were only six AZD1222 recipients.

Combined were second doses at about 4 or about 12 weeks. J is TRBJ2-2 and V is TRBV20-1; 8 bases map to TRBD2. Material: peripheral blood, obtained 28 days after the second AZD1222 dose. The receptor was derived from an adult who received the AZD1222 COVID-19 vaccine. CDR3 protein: CSASPGGLNTGELFF. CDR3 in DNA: TGCAGTGCTAGTCCGGGGGGGCTTAACACCGGGGAGCTGTTTTTT.